The 27 T cell receptor beta chains below were found in one sample sequenced in a study of beta chain features in type 1 diabetes. Notes on the study in general: Among all four CD4+ subsets, Type 1 diabetes patients had TCRB CDR3s that were moderately but significantly shorter.

For these receptors, no antigen is known. Sequencing targeted expressed TCRB transcripts, as all isolated RNA had been reverse transcribed. The assay was immunoSEQ multiplex PCR, and TCRdb's table has in-frame clones only and misses some. Of roughly 160,000 clones listed, about 7.8% are singletons. Sequenced: central memory CD4+ T cells from blood. These receptors came from a woman aged 40 to 49 with type 1 diabetes.

V gene TRBV5-4 combines with J gene TRBJ1-2; D gene uncertain. Germline values: CDR1 SGHNT, CDR2 YYREEE (reference sequence). This CDR3 contains 13 residues. The V and J ends lost 3 bases and 5 bases respectively, with 11 bases between them. The CDR3 loop reads CASSSPEEYGYTF. The DNA of the CDR3 is TGTGCCAGCAGCTCCCCTGAGGAGTATGGCTACACCTTC.

For the CDR3, the DNA is TGTGCCAGTACCCTCGACTGGACTGAAGCTTTCTTT. This translates into CASTLDWTEAFF. The chain carries TRBV2 and TRBJ1-1; no definite D call. V lost 9 bases and J 5 bases, leaving 13 bases between the germline ends. The CDR3 runs 12 residues. Germline loops: CDR1 SNHLY, CDR2 FYNNEI.

This clone was seen a handful of times. The chain is built from TRBV27 and TRBJ2-2, with a tentative D call TRBD1 (6 bases). CDR1 is MNHEY, CDR2 SMNVEV, per germline (reference sequence). Trimming shortened V by 5 bases and J by 4 bases, and 11 bases separated the two germline ends. The CDR3 has 14 residues. DNA of the CDR3: TGTGCCAGCAGTCCAACCAGGGGCACCGGGGAGCTGTTTTTT. This encodes CASSPTRGTGELFF.

This clone was detected a few times. V and J are TRBV4-3 and TRBJ2-1, with D perhaps TRBD2 (6 bases). Per the germline V gene, CDR1 is LGHNA and CDR2 is YSLEER. The CDR3 totals 14 residues. Between the trimmed V and J ends, which lost 4 bases and 8 bases, there was a span of 15 bases. CDR3 in amino acids: CASSRQAGSDEQFF. CDR3 nucleotide sequence: TGCGCCAGCAGCCGCCAAGCCGGGAGCGATGAGCAGTTCTTC.

The chain links TRBV5-1 to TRBJ2-1, with 7 bases fitting TRBD1. Germline V gene sequence: CDR1 SGHRS, CDR2 YFSETQ. V shed 4 bases and J 0 bases; nucleotides not matched to a gene: 7. The length of the CDR3 is 16 residues. CDR3 bases: TGCGCCAGCAGCCAAGGACAGGCCGGCTCCTACAATGAGCAGTTCTTC. This sequence encodes CASSQGQAGSYNEQFF.

The chain has TRBV19 and TRBJ2-1; no definite D call. The V end was cut by 2 bases, the J end by 3 bases, with 11 bases between. The CDR3 contains 15 residues. Germline CDR1 reads LNHDA; CDR2 reads SQIVND (reference sequence). The CDR3 loop reads CASSIQNPHYNEQFF. Written as DNA, the CDR3 is TGTGCCAGTAGTATACAGAATCCACACTACAATGAGCAGTTCTTC.

The rearrangement links TRBV14 to TRBJ2-7; TRBD1 matches at 7 bases. The CDR3 is 14 amino acids. Germline assignment: CDR1 SGHDN and CDR2 FVKESK. Losses at the gene ends were 1 base for V and 6 bases for J; bases not matched to a gene: 6. CDR3 sequence reads: CASSQARGRVEQYF. The CDR3 bases are TGTGCCAGCAGCCAAGCTAGGGGGCGCGTCGAGCAGTACTTC.

This clone was recorded a few times. The CDR3 DNA reads as TGTGCCAGCAGCATACAGGGGATCGACACTGAAGCTTTCTTT. Translation gives CASSIQGIDTEAFF. This chain connects TRBV7-6 to TRBJ1-1; 7 nucleotides line up with TRBD1. V trimming: 5 bases; J trimming: 3 bases; junction bases outside the gene matches: 6. Per the germline V gene, CDR1 is SGHVS and CDR2 is FNYEAQ. CDR3 length equals 14 residues.

This clone appeared a few times. V usage is TRBV5-6 and J usage is TRBJ1-1; 7 positions agree with TRBD1. The germline V gene has CDR1 SGHDT and CDR2 YYEEEE. This CDR3 region has 16 residues. Losses at the gene ends were 3 bases for V and 4 bases for J; bases not matched to a gene: 12. The CDR3 loop reads CASSSQGGTLRTEAFF. CDR3 nucleotide sequence: TGTGCCAGCAGCTCCCAGGGGGGAACGTTGCGCACTGAAGCTTTCTTT. The whole variable domain, remainder taken from reference TRBV5-6 and TRBJ1-1, is DAGVTQSPTHLIKTRGQQVTLRCSPKSGHDTVSWYQQALGQGPQFIFQYYEEEERQRGNFPDRFSGHQFPNYSSELNVNALLLGDSALYLCASSSQGGTLRTEAFFGQGTRLTVV.

This clone was detected only a few times. J is TRBJ1-1 and V is TRBV7-3; the match to TRBD1 covers 11 bases. V shed 1 base, J shed 4 bases, and the junction held 5 bases outside the gene matches. Germline CDR1 reads SGHTA; CDR2 reads FQGTGA. There are 16 residues in the CDR3. The CDR3 bases are TGTGCCAGCAGCTTAAGGACAGGGGGCTCGAGCACTGAAGCTTTCTTT. Translated: CASSLRTGGSSTEAFF. The full variable domain, completed using reference TRBV7-3 and TRBJ1-1, is GAGVSQTPSNKVTEKGKYVELRCDPISGHTALYWYRQSLGQGPEFLIYFQGTGAADDSGLPNDRFFAVRPEGSVSTLKIQRTERGDSAVYLCASSLRTGGSSTEAFFGQGTRLTVV.

This clone was detected a few times. This chain links TRBV13 with TRBJ2-7; 8 bases are shared with TRBD2. This CDR3 has 14 amino acids. The trim removed 3 bases at V and 0 bases at J, leaving 1 base unmatched. Per the germline V gene, CDR1 is PRHDT and CDR2 is FYEKMQ (reference sequence). The CDR3 loop reads CASSLGTSSYEQYF. CDR3 nucleotides: TGTGCCAGCAGCTTGGGGACTAGCTCCTACGAGCAGTACTTC.

This clone was counted only a few times. In nucleotides, the CDR3 is TGTGCCAGCAGCCAGACCAGGGAATTCCGGGAAAAACTGTTTTTT. It specifies CASSQTREFREKLFF. The chain uses TRBV4-2 and TRBJ1-4; possibly TRBD1 for D (5 bases). The CDR3 is 15 amino acids. Germline-derived CDR1 and CDR2 are LGHNA and YNFKEQ. The ends were cut back, 3 bases at V and 8 bases at J, with 16 bases in the middle.

This clone was observed at least ten times. V is TRBV7-9 and J is TRBJ2-5; 11 bases map to TRBD2. Trimming removed 5 bases from V and 3 bases from J; junction bases left unmatched: 11. Germline-derived CDR1 and CDR2 are SEHNR and FQNEAQ (reference sequence). The CDR3 length is 17 residues. This chain's CDR3 is CASSLTSGTSGEETQYF. CDR3 sequence (DNA): TGTGCCAGCAGCCTAACTAGCGGGACTAGCGGCGAAGAGACCCAGTACTTC. Full variable domain (remainder filled in from reference TRBV7-9 and TRBJ2-5): DTGVSQNPRHKITKRGQNVTFRCDPISEHNRLYWYRQTLGQGPEFLTYFQNEAQLEKSRLLSDRFSAERPKGSFSTLEIQRTEQGDSAMYLCASSLTSGTSGEETQYFGPGTRLLVL.

The rearrangement joins TRBV7-9 to TRBJ2-1; no firm D call. V was pared by 1 base and J by 6 bases, with 7 bases between. Germline-derived CDR1 and CDR2 are SEHNR and FQNEAQ (reference sequence). This CDR3 has 13 residues. The CDR3 DNA sequence: TGTGCCAGCAGCTTAGAATTCGTCAATGAGCAGTTCTTC. It translates to CASSLEFVNEQFF.

This clone was detected a few times. This chain uses TRBV27 with TRBJ2-1; a possible D gene is TRBD2 (5 bases). This CDR3 has 12 residues. V was pared by 4 bases and J by 9 bases, with 10 bases between. Germline loops: CDR1 MNHEY, CDR2 SMNVEV (reference sequence). CDR3 in amino acids: CASSSTRGEQFF. In DNA, the CDR3 is TGTGCCAGCAGTTCAACTAGAGGTGAGCAGTTCTTC.

This clone appeared a few times. V usage is TRBV11-2 and J usage is TRBJ2-1; 11 nucleotides agree with TRBD2. V dropped 11 bases and J dropped 8; count of bases not matched to a gene: 8. This CDR3 comprises 13 residues. Germline assignment: CDR1 SGHAT and CDR2 FQNNGV. CDR3 loop: CASRLAGSDEQFF. CDR3 nucleotides: TGTGCCTCTCGACTAGCGGGAAGCGATGAGCAGTTCTTC.

The chain employs TRBV5-6 and TRBJ2-1, with D tentatively TRBD2 (6 bases). V lost 4 bases and J 10 bases, leaving 21 bases between the germline ends. The CDR3 sequence is 15 residues long. Germline CDR1 is SGHDT and CDR2 is YYEEEE. CDR3 amino acids: CASSRERSFSMEQFF. For the CDR3, the DNA is TGTGCCAGCAGCCGGGAGCGGTCCTTCTCTATGGAGCAGTTCTTC.

This clone was counted only a few times. V usage is TRBV6-5 and J usage is TRBJ1-2; D unclear. V was pared by 8 bases and J by 0 bases, with 4 bases between. This CDR3 contains 11 residues. Per germline, CDR1 MNHEY and CDR2 SVGAGI. The DNA for the CDR3 is TGTGCCAGCGCTACTAACTATGGCTACACCTTC. It codes for CASATNYGYTF.

The rearrangement links TRBV27 to TRBJ1-2; a possible D gene is TRBD1 (6 bases). Trimming removed 6 bases at V and 4 bases at J, with 18 bases between. The germline gives CDR1 MNHEY, CDR2 SMNVEV (reference sequence). The CDR3 consists of 15 residues. CDR3 region: CASSPRGFAGYGYTF. CDR3 in DNA: TGTGCCAGCAGCCCGAGGGGGTTTGCTGGCTATGGCTACACCTTC.

The chain is built from TRBV27 and TRBJ2-7; the match to TRBD2 covers 8 bases. The CDR3 has 14 amino acids. With 5 bases clipped from V and 1 base from J, the junction kept 4 bases outside the gene matches. Germline values: CDR1 MNHEY, CDR2 SMNVEV (reference sequence). The CDR3 here is CASSATSASYEQYF. The CDR3 nucleotides are TGTGCCAGCAGTGCGACTAGCGCGTCCTACGAGCAGTACTTC.

This clone has more than one count but fewer than ten. This chain connects TRBV11-2 to TRBJ1-3; D unclear. The CDR3 spans 16 residues. V was clipped by 5 bases and J by 0 bases, with 14 bases between them. The germline V gene encodes CDR1 SGHAT and CDR2 FQNNGV. The CDR3 spells CASSLHTDPSGNTIYF. CDR3 coding DNA: TGTGCCAGCAGCCTCCACACAGACCCCTCTGGAAACACCATATATTTT.

The chain employs TRBV7-6 and TRBJ1-1; D not resolved. The CDR3 runs to 14 residues. Germline V lookup: CDR1 SGHVS, CDR2 FNYEAQ. The V gene lost 5 bases and the J gene lost 1 base, with 11 bases spanning the gap. DNA for the CDR3: TGTGCCAGCAGCATAGACACCGCGAACACTGAAGCTTTCTTT. Encoded protein: CASSIDTANTEAFF.

The chain uses TRBV2 and TRBJ2-7, with 10 bases aligning to TRBD1. Trimming at V came to 4 bases and at J to 7 bases, leaving 7 bases not matched to a gene. This CDR3 is 14 amino acids long. Germline CDR1 reads SNHLY; CDR2 reads FYNNEI. Here the CDR3 reads CASSGRDRGSEQYF. Written as DNA, the CDR3 is TGTGCCAGCAGTGGTCGGGACAGGGGCTCGGAGCAGTACTTC.

Only a few counts were recorded for this clone. This chain joins TRBV18 and TRBJ1-2, with D possibly being TRBD1 (5 bases). V was trimmed by 3 bases and J by 7 bases, leaving 21 bases between them. Per germline, CDR1 KGHSH and CDR2 LQKENI. This CDR3 region has 16 residues. DNA for the CDR3: TGTGCCAGCTCACCGCCCGCGGGGGAGAAGGGTGGTGGCTACACCTTC. Its protein product is CASSPPAGEKGGGYTF.

This clone was picked up a small number of times. This chain links TRBV2 with TRBJ1-5; D not certain. Germline assignment: CDR1 SNHLY and CDR2 FYNNEI. V was pared by 3 bases and J by 0 bases, with 9 bases between. The CDR3 consists of 15 residues. Here the CDR3 reads CASSDVSYSNQPQHF. The CDR3 bases are TGTGCCAGCAGTGATGTCTCTTATAGCAATCAGCCCCAGCATTTT.

This sequence joins TRBV7-9 and TRBJ1-1; D remains ambiguous. V shed 7 bases and J shed 8 bases, with 14 bases lying between them. Germline loops: CDR1 SEHNR, CDR2 FQNEAQ (reference sequence). The CDR3 spans 12 residues. CDR3 in amino acids: CASTQGEGEAFF. CDR3 coding DNA: TGTGCCAGCACCCAAGGAGAGGGAGAAGCTTTCTTT.

The J gene is TRBJ2-2, the V gene TRBV6-1, with D tentatively TRBD1 (5 bases). The CDR3 has 21 residues. Looked up from germline, CDR1 is MNHNS and CDR2 is SASEGT. Deletions cut 2 bases from V and 4 bases from J, with 29 bases between. The CDR3 sequence is CASSEPKVGRVFLVGTGELFF. CDR3 DNA sequence: TGTGCCAGCAGTGAACCGAAGGTCGGCAGGGTTTTTTTGGTAGGCACCGGGGAGCTGTTTTTT.